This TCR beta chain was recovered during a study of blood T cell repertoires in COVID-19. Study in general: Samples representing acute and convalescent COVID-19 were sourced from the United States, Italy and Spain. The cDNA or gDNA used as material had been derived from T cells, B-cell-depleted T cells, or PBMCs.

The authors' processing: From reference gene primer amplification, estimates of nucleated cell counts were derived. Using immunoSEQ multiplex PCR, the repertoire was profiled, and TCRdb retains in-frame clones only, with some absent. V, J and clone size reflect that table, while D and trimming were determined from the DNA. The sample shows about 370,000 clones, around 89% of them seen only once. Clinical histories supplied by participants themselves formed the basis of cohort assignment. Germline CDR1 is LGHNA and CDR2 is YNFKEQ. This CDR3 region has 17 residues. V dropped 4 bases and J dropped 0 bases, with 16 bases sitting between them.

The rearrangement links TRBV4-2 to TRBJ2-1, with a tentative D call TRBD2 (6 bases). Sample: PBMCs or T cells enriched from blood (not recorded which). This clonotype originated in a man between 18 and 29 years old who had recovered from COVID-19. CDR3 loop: CASSPEQYGSSYNEQFF. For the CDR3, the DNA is TGTGCCAGCAGCCCCGAACAGTACGGGAGCTCCTACAATGAGCAGTTCTTC.